One sample yielded the 3 T cell receptor beta chains listed below, sequenced in a study of glioma-infiltrating T cells. The iRepertoire nested amplicon-rescue multiplex PCR amplified TCR alpha and beta CDR3s from RNA. TCRdb itself ran the multiplex PCR reads through MiXCR, one entry per CDR3 protein. The sample has around 100,000 distinct CDR3 sequences, about 30% seen once; the top ten hold around 40%. Sequenced sample: glioma tissue, nonneoplastic brain tissue, or PBMCs (not recorded which). These receptors all come from a human donor with low-grade glioma or glioblastoma, undergoing nonglioma brain surgery, or in good health (not recorded which).

This clonotype was observed many times. The chain has TRBV6-1 and TRBJ1-1; 7 bases are shared with TRBD1. Losses at the gene ends were 5 bases for V and 5 bases for J; bases not matched to a gene: 11. Germline CDR1 MNHNS, CDR2 SASEGT. This CDR3 has 15 residues. The CDR3 DNA follows: TGTGCCAGCAGTCCCCAACAGGGGTGGGAAACTGAAGCTTTCTTT. This gives the protein CASSPQQGWETEAFF.

This clonotype was seen ten or more times. V gene TRBV20-1 combines with J gene TRBJ1-2; D is unresolved. Germline V lookup: CDR1 DFQATT, CDR2 SNEGSKA (reference sequence). The V end lost 5 bases, the J end lost 5 bases, and 12 bases lay between the germline ends. The CDR3 runs to 12 residues. The CDR3 DNA follows: TGCAGTGCTCCTCCGCGGTTTTATGGCTACACCTTC. This encodes CSAPPRFYGYTF.

This clonotype was counted ten times or more. The chain employs TRBV6-1 and TRBJ2-5; the D is unclear. V was shortened by 6 bases and J by 2 bases, with 13 bases between the two germline ends. In germline, CDR1 is MNHNS, CDR2 SASEGT. The CDR3 has 14 amino acids. CDR3 nucleotide sequence: TGTGCCAGCAGAAGTGGCGGAAAACAAGAGACCCAGTACTTC. Protein: CASRSGGKQETQYF.